Below are 9 T cell receptor beta chains sequenced from a single sample in a study of long-term antiretroviral therapy in people with HIV. The assay, immunoSEQ v3.0, was run at survey level. Clones were read by immunoSEQ multiplex PCR, and TCRdb kept only the in-frame ones, dropping some. In the table there are roughly 5,700 clones, around 80% of which are singletons. The sequences come from unsorted PBMCs, collected 1.8 years before starting antiretroviral therapy. These receptors all come from a man aged 35 to 55 with HIV.

The chain couples TRBV28 to TRBJ1-4; 7 nucleotides match TRBD1. Germline V gives CDR1 MDHEN, CDR2 SYDVKM. The CDR3 contains 15 residues. V lost 7 bases, J lost 7 bases, and 12 bases stayed unmatched. The CDR3 coding sequence is TGTGCCAGCAAGACCGACAGGGTTGATAGTGAAAAACTGTTTTTT. Translated: CASKTDRVDSEKLFF.

The chain employs TRBV10-3 and TRBJ1-2, with D maybe TRBD1 (6 bases). The germline V and J ends were trimmed by 7 bases and 3 bases, with 21 bases remaining between them. The germline gives CDR1 ENHRY, CDR2 SYGVKD. The CDR3 consists of 16 residues. The CDR3 reads CAIKKQARGADYGYTF. CDR3 nucleotide sequence: TGTGCCATCAAAAAGCAGGCCAGGGGAGCGGACTATGGCTACACCTTC.

CDR3 protein: CASSQDSPSAQYF. Here the CDR3 DNA reads TGTGCCAGCAGCCAAGATAGCCCCAGCGCCCAGTACTTC. The chain has TRBV14 and TRBJ2-7; D uncertain. Germline CDR1 SGHDN, CDR2 FVKESK. The CDR3 runs to 13 residues. The V and J ends lost 0 bases and 10 bases respectively, with 13 bases between them.

To note about this clone: This sample also contains other DNA sequences that code for the same CDR3. The V and J genes are TRBV5-1 and TRBJ1-5; TRBD1 aligns across 8 bases. The CDR3 totals 14 residues. The germline gives CDR1 SGHRS, CDR2 YFSETQ. Unmatched junction bases numbered 0, after V lost 0 bases and J lost 4 bases. The CDR3 spells CASSLGDRNQPQHF. The CDR3 DNA reads TGCGCCAGCAGCTTGGGGGACAGGAATCAGCCCCAGCATTTT.

By sample fraction, this clone is medium-sized. V usage is TRBV11-2 and J usage is TRBJ2-7; tentatively, D is TRBD2 (5 bases). The germline V gene has CDR1 SGHAT and CDR2 FQNNGV. CDR3 size: 16 residues. Trimming took 0 bases from V and 2 from J, leaving 14 bases between them. CDR3 region: CASSLEPGDTTYEQYF. In DNA, the CDR3 is TGTGCCAGCAGCTTAGAACCCGGGGATACTACCTACGAGCAGTACTTC.

The chain combines TRBV11-3 with TRBJ2-1; D might be TRBD1 (5 bases). This CDR3 is built from 15 residues. Trimming took 6 bases from V and 3 from J, leaving 15 bases between them. Germline CDR1 reads SGHNT; CDR2 reads YENEEA. The CDR3 loop is CASSEQASSYNEQFF. The CDR3 DNA reads as TGTGCCAGCAGTGAACAGGCCTCAAGCTACAATGAGCAGTTCTTC.

The J gene is TRBJ2-2, the V gene TRBV11-3; 7 nucleotides agree with TRBD1. Germline CDR1 reads SGHNT; CDR2 reads YENEEA. The J segment lost 6 bases and the V segment lost 6 bases, leaving 10 bases of the junction unmatched. The CDR3 covers 15 residues. The CDR3 sequence is CASSHRGNFAGELFF. Here the CDR3 DNA reads TGTGCCAGCAGTCACAGGGGTAATTTCGCCGGGGAGCTGTTTTTT.

The rearrangement joins TRBV27 to TRBJ1-1; D gene ambiguous. The CDR3 length is 14 residues. V was trimmed by 1 base and J by 3 bases, leaving 9 bases between them. Germline V gene sequence: CDR1 MNHEY, CDR2 SMNVEV (reference sequence). CDR3 protein: CASSLFGTDTEAFF. The CDR3 DNA reads TGTGCCAGCAGTTTATTTGGCACAGACACTGAAGCTTTCTTT.

The V call is TRBV19, the J call TRBJ1-4; no clear D. V dropped 5 bases and J dropped 0 bases, with 13 bases sitting between them. Germline V gene lookup returns CDR1 LNHDA and CDR2 SQIVND (reference sequence). The CDR3 covers 16 residues. CDR3 coding DNA: TGTGCCAGTAGTGGCAGACCACCTGCAACTAATGAAAAACTGTTTTTT. Translated, it gives CASSGRPPATNEKLFF.